This T cell receptor beta chain was captured in a study of cytomegalovirus exposure and HLA in healthy donors (dated by TCRdb to about 2017). With regard to the full study: An earlier analysis of fewer than 750 of the donors reported under 300 Gb of sequence data and 95 million to 130 million unique TCR beta sequences obtained from about 179 million T cells. An early release covering over 500 HLA-typed donors comprised about 300 gigabases of sequencing data and around 85 million unique TCR sequences. Among the roughly 400 genotyped donors, approximately 77% belonged to the genetic ancestry cluster associated with self-reported Caucasian donors. The study aimed to test whether signatures of past pathogen exposure could be identified by cataloging public T cell receptors. The study used immunosequencing to profile the T cell repertoires of several hundred subjects and linked those repertoires to cytomegalovirus serostatus. Along with the approximately 650-subject first cohort, a separate validation cohort of over a hundred different subjects was used. To predict cytomegalovirus infection status, the study brought together high-throughput TCR immunosequencing, statistical association of individual TCRs with disease status, and machine learning. To study patterns of TCR occurrence, a later analysis re-analyzed previously published TCR beta repertoires from around 700 donors and added high-resolution HLA genotyping. Rather than using new phenotypic data, the later analysis identified candidate immune exposures from TCR beta sequences and from how often those sequences occurred across donors. An earlier analysis of 450 to 750 of the donors used high-throughput TCR beta sequencing to judge whether each TCR beta V gene segment behaved as functional or pseudogenic. Donor age, sex, ethnicity and CMV serostatus were compiled alongside the repertoire data. A later genetic analysis took genome-wide SNP genotypes for about three fifths of the roughly 700 donors and used that subset as a discovery cohort. All discovery cohort repertoires had been generated on a single sequencing platform. HLA typing included class I and class II loci at four-digit resolution. Typing coverage varied by locus: roughly 620-640 donors for A, B, C, DRB1 and DQB1; about 520 for DQA1; some 610 for DPA1; approximately 450 for DPB1. Four or five DR-DQ haplotypes were treated as single units for association and clustering because of strong linkage in the cohort. Across around 400 genotyped donors of the cohort, an average of about 200,000 unique TCR beta nucleotide sequences per donor were sequenced, and roughly 20% of those sequences were non-productive.

The cohort comprised fewer than 750 healthy bone marrow donors. Cohort members were all nominally healthy when sampled, although unrecorded immune exposures were likely present. The donor tested CMV seronegative and was one of the 352 seronegative cohort members. A peripheral blood sample was provided by each donor, and peripheral blood mononuclear cells were used for TCR beta sequencing. Genomic DNA extraction from the blood cell samples was performed with the Qiagen DNeasy Blood Extraction Kit. The germline V gene encodes CDR1 MNHEY and CDR2 SVGAGI. CDR3 length: 12 amino acids, cysteine to phenylalanine. Only the CDR3 region is kept as DNA, spanning 36 bases read in frame from base 1. The germline ends are 8 bases apart after V is trimmed by 4 bases and J by 5 bases. What the work shows at the level of the full study, not this receptor alone: In vitro tests confirmed that a few of the cytomegalovirus-associated TCR beta chains recognize cytomegalovirus antigens. A later analysis found that most CMV-associated TCR beta chains appeared HLA-restricted, with HLA associations seemingly driven largely by CMV exposure. Some IMGT-functional V segments, including TRBV6-2 and TRBV6-3, could not be distinguished by the 87-base-pair reads and were therefore excluded. The study gave a list of around 170 TCR beta chains associated with cytomegalovirus. Because HLA typing was unavailable for some donors at each locus, only the typed subset was used in association tests. Cytomegalovirus status was reported to be diagnosed by the classifier with high specificity and sensitivity in both the original and validation cohorts. In an earlier analysis of approximately 590 of the donors, most TCR beta V segments were observed in productive rearrangements about 87% or about 30% of the time, broadly matching IMGT annotations. According to a later analysis, parvovirus B19, influenza, CMV and Epstein-Barr virus appeared linked to several top co-occurrence clusters. When HLA alleles, especially DR and DQ, strongly co-occurred, attributing TCR associations to individual alleles was difficult. Most TCR sequences were seen in very few donors, while some public TCRs were found in many individuals. The authors suggested that the approach could potentially be extended to other disease states and immunological phenotypes. Sequencing depth was assumed to be roughly uniform across donors in the presence/absence analyses, though that assumption may not hold. According to a later genetic analysis, donors in an Asian-associated ancestry cluster had fewer N-insertions in productive TCRs than the approximately 610-donor mean. A later analysis found that HLA-associated TCR beta chains were more clonally expanded and had lower generation probabilities than equally common non-associated chains. Linkage disequilibrium might explain the correlated functional status among segregating V segments, but an unknown experimental factor could not be ruled out. This cohort had only TCR beta chains sequenced, and the lack of alpha or paired-chain data limited which features could be detected. A later analysis associated 15,000 to 20,000 TCR beta sequences with specific HLA alleles at a false discovery rate of 0.05. Because counts were too low, roughly 16 rarely observed V segments, including chromosome 9 orphons, were excluded from the earlier analysis of under 650 of the donors. A group of highly shared sequence variants was considered likely to be a technical artifact of the sequencing pipeline. In a later genetic analysis, a missense DCLRE1C variant was associated with V-gene and J-gene trimming of TCR beta chains, and the association was replicated in an independent cohort. The only immune exposure information available for the cohort was CMV serostatus. A further reported finding was that TCR beta sequences accurately predicted the HLA-A and HLA-B alleles for most subjects in the first cohort. A later analysis found that TCR association rates varied across HLA loci, with DRB1 alleles showing the most associated TCRs and HLA-C alleles the fewest.

Library construction relied on the immunoSEQ multiplex PCR assay. A mixture of 60 forward primers for TCR Vbeta segments and 13 reverse primers for TCR Jbeta segments was used in the multiplex PCR. Amplification of the CDR3 region of rearranged TCR beta genes was performed with a multiplex PCR assay on genomic DNA. Amplified TCR beta libraries were sequenced as 87-base-pair reads on the Illumina HiSeq System. Per the authors' processing: A later analysis counted approximately 84 million unique TCR beta chains across the roughly 700 repertoires, and 9 million to 14 million of these chains were shared by at least two donors. A nearest-neighbor algorithm error-corrected the raw reads and collapsed the reads into unique sequences, merging closely related sequences to remove PCR and sequencing errors. V, D and J gene segments were assigned by aligning CDR3 sequences to IMGT reference sequences. For a sequence to be retained, at least a six-nucleotide match to both a V gene segment and a J gene segment was required. A rearrangement counted as productive if the CDR3 had no stop codons and remained in frame with V and J, and every other rearrangement counted as non-productive. Following IMGT convention, CDR3 was defined as the stretch from the second conserved V-encoded cysteine to the conserved J-encoded phenylalanine. Sequences without an unambiguous match to a single V gene segment were excluded from the earlier analysis of about 630 of the donors. An earlier analysis of several hundred of the donors called V segments functional above 56.7% productive rearrangements and segregating when the between-donor standard deviation exceeded 5%. A statistical classification framework was developed to diagnose cytomegalovirus status using the catalog of TCR beta chain sequences. In a later analysis, V and J genes were assigned by comparing TCR nucleotide sequences against IMGT/GENE-DB human TR gene sequences. A later analysis assigned CDR3 sequences and most-parsimonious VDJ recombination scenarios with the TCRdist pipeline. A later analysis defined each TCR beta chain by its CDR3 amino acid sequence plus V-gene family, and excluded reads lacking a unique V-gene family. In a later analysis, fewer than 600 highly shared, low-generation-probability nucleotide sequences were removed to address suspected cross-contamination and a sequencing artifact. In a later analysis, a clonal expansion index for each public chain was calculated from normalized within-repertoire ranks of inferred template counts. Generation probabilities in a later analysis came from a VDJ recombination model fitted to out-of-frame rearrangements, and those results were checked against IGoR. In a later analysis, TCR-TCR, TCR-HLA and TCR-CMV co-occurrence was scored with hypergeometric tests, and a repertoire-size bias correction was applied to TCR pairs. To estimate false discovery rates, a later analysis permuted the HLA or CMV assignments 20 times. In a later analysis, co-occurring TCRs were grouped with DBSCAN, and TCRdist sequence similarity was added when clustering was performed within HLA-allele-positive subsets. For co-occurrence clustering, repertoires with fewer than 30,000 or more than 120,000 public chains were excluded, along with roughly 5 repertoires with anomalous nucleotide sharing. TCRdb's version of the immuneACCESS table is confined to in-frame rearrangements and falls short of the full clone set. An unresolved V gene accounts for under half of the shortfall where checked; the remainder is of unknown origin. That table furnishes V, J and clone size, whereas the DNA furnished D and trimming. A total of roughly 180,000 clones appear in this sample, 70% to 80% of them only once. The biggest ten clones account for approximately 1.3% of the sample.

Of note for this clone: There is no known antigen for this receptor. Base qualities are not recorded, but no much larger clone differs from it by a single base.

The chain employs TRBV6-5 and TRBJ1-2, with the D gene not confidently named. The sequenced material came from PBMCs. The sequence was collected from a man aged 30 to 39 in good health and CMV-seronegative. Here is the DNA: TGTGCCAGCAGTTCCCCCCAGTATGGCTACACCTTC. Translated, it gives CASSSPQYGYTF.